These 23 T cell receptor beta chains came from one sample sequenced in a study of T cells in localized non-small cell lung cancer. Generated by immunoSEQ multiplex PCR, the TCRdb table keeps only in-frame clones and is missing some. The repertoire has 23,000 or so clones, about four fifths of them found once; the top ten carry roughly 4.8%. The material was PBMCs, obtained before any cancer treatment. These receptor sequences come from a man between 35 and 75 years old with stage II lung adenocarcinoma.

The chain recombines TRBV11-3 with TRBJ2-7; 9 positions agree with TRBD1. V was clipped by 4 bases and J by 4 bases; unmatched bases: 8. The CDR3 contains 15 residues. Germline lookup yields CDR1 SGHNT and CDR2 YENEEA. The CDR3 sequence is CASSSSGQGWYEQYF. In DNA, the CDR3 is TGTGCCAGCAGCTCCTCGGGACAGGGTTGGTACGAGCAGTACTTC.

A few counts support this clone. The CDR3 spells CASRPTDSGNTIYF. CDR3 coding DNA: TGTGCCAGCAGACCGACAGACTCTGGAAACACCATATATTTT. The genes are TRBV9 and TRBJ1-3; possible D gene TRBD1, 5 bases. Germline assignment: CDR1 SGDLS and CDR2 YYNGEE. This CDR3 is built from 14 residues. Trimming cost V 5 bases and J 0 bases, with 9 bases left between them.

This clone was seen once. The chain employs TRBV2 and TRBJ1-1, with D unclear. The CDR3 is 14 amino acids. Trimming pared 2 bases from V and 0 bases from J, leaving 7 bases between. The germline CDR1 and CDR2 sequences are SNHLY and FYNNEI. CDR3 protein: CASSEQEMNTEAFF. DNA for the CDR3: TGTGCCAGCAGTGAACAGGAAATGAACACTGAAGCTTTCTTT.

The rearrangement links TRBV27 to TRBJ2-7, with a tentative D call TRBD2 (7 bases). Germline CDR1 MNHEY, CDR2 SMNVEV (reference sequence). Trimming cost V 2 bases and J 0 bases, with 11 bases left between them. The CDR3 length is 15 residues. The CDR3 loop reads CASSLGGGSSYEQYF. CDR3 DNA sequence: TGTGCCAGCAGTTTAGGGGGGGGCTCCTCCTACGAGCAGTACTTC.

The rearrangement links TRBV4-2 to TRBJ1-5; D call uncertain. Germline V CDR1 and CDR2: LGHNA, YNFKEQ. This CDR3 region has 14 residues. V dropped 0 bases and J dropped 3 bases, with 6 bases sitting between them. CDR3 region: CASSQDGFNQPQHF. In DNA form, the CDR3 reads TGTGCCAGCAGCCAAGATGGGTTCAATCAGCCCCAGCATTTT.

The chain carries TRBV11-3 and TRBJ2-2; possible D gene TRBD2, 5 bases. Germline V gene sequence: CDR1 SGHNT, CDR2 YENEEA. CDR3 length: 15 residues. The V end was cut by 4 bases, the J end by 3 bases, with 12 bases between. DNA of the CDR3: TGTGCCAGCAGCTCCCCTAGCTTATACACCGGGGAGCTGTTTTTT. Its protein product is CASSSPSLYTGELFF. The full variable domain, with the rest looked up from reference TRBV11-3 and TRBJ2-2, is EAGVVQSPRYKIIEKKQPVAFWCNPISGHNTLYWYLQNLGQGPELLIRYENEEAVDDSQLPKDRFSAERLKGVDSTLKIQPAELGDSAVYLCASSSPSLYTGELFFGEGSRLTVL.

In this sample, this clone turned up a few times. The rearrangement uses TRBV6-1 and TRBJ2-3; 9 bases match TRBD2. CDR1 is MNHNS, CDR2 SASEGT, per germline. There are 15 residues in the CDR3. V gave up 1 base and J gave up 6 bases; unmatched junction bases: 5. This CDR3 is CASSEGGGGADTQYF. CDR3 nucleotides: TGTGCCAGCAGTGAAGGCGGCGGGGGGGCCGATACGCAGTATTTT.

This rearrangement joins TRBV6-5 to TRBJ1-1, with D maybe TRBD1 (5 bases). The V gene lost 6 bases and the J gene lost 1 base, with 15 bases spanning the gap. The germline gives CDR1 MNHEY, CDR2 SVGAGI. This CDR3 has 15 amino acids. The CDR3 DNA sequence: TGTGCCAGCAGCGAGGAAGACAGAACGAACACTGAAGCTTTCTTT. It encodes CASSEEDRTNTEAFF.

This chain uses TRBV25-1 with TRBJ2-2; TRBD1 is a possible D gene (5 bases). This CDR3 is 13 amino acids long. Germline CDR1 is MGHDK and CDR2 is SYGVNS. V gave up 5 bases and J gave up 7 bases, with 11 bases separating them. The CDR3, as DNA: TGTGCCAGCAGTAAAGGGGTGATCGGGGAGCTGTTTTTT. Protein product: CASSKGVIGELFF.

This sequence joins TRBV9 and TRBJ1-4, with 9 bases identical to TRBD1. The trim removed 6 bases at V and 4 bases at J, leaving 4 bases unmatched. Germline V CDR1 and CDR2: SGDLS, YYNGEE. The CDR3 runs to 14 residues. The CDR3 coding sequence is TGTGCCAGCAACCTGGGACAGGGTAATGAAAAACTGTTTTTT. Its protein product is CASNLGQGNEKLFF.

V is TRBV10-2 and J is TRBJ1-2; TRBD1 is a possible D gene (5 bases). Trimming took 6 bases from V and 5 from J, leaving 7 bases between them. Germline CDR1 is WSHSY and CDR2 is SAAADI. The CDR3 extends over 11 amino acids. CDR3 in DNA: TGCGCCAGCAGGGGGGGGTATGGCTACACCTTC. Protein: CASRGGYGYTF.

The chain employs TRBV18 and TRBJ1-2, with D maybe TRBD1 (5 bases). V dropped 2 bases and J dropped 6 bases, with 16 bases sitting between them. Germline CDR1 is KGHSH and CDR2 is LQKENI. This CDR3 contains 15 residues. This CDR3 is CASSPIRSGYDGYTF. As DNA, the CDR3 is TGTGCCAGCTCACCAATTCGTTCAGGGTATGATGGCTACACCTTC.

This clone occurred once. The J gene is TRBJ1-1, the V gene TRBV5-1; TRBD1 matches at 11 bases. Trimming cost V 0 bases and J 5 bases; bases outside gene matches: 3. Germline loops: CDR1 SGHRS, CDR2 YFSETQ. CDR3 size: 15 residues. The CDR3 sequence is CASSLGTGGSTEAFF. CDR3 bases: TGCGCCAGCAGCTTGGGGACAGGGGGCTCGACTGAAGCTTTCTTT.

This chain uses TRBV9 with TRBJ2-3; TRBD1 is a possible D gene (6 bases). This CDR3 is 13 amino acids long. Trimming pared 5 bases from V and 5 bases from J, leaving 12 bases between. CDR1 and CDR2 from the germline V gene are SGDLS and YYNGEE. CDR3 sequence (DNA): TGTGCCAGCAGTCCCTGGACAGAAGATACGCAGTATTTT. This codes for CASSPWTEDTQYF.

The CDR3 loop is CAISAPSYMTDTQYF. The CDR3 bases are TGTGCCATCAGTGCCCCTAGCTATATGACAGATACGCAGTATTTT. The rearrangement links TRBV10-3 to TRBJ2-3; TRBD2 is a possible D gene (5 bases). V lost 4 bases, J lost 3 bases, and 14 bases lay in between. This CDR3 has 15 residues. Per the germline V gene, CDR1 is ENHRY and CDR2 is SYGVKD.

The chain recombines TRBV5-5 with TRBJ2-3; tentatively, D is TRBD1 (5 bases). CDR3 length: 15 amino acids. V lost 4 bases and J 7 bases, leaving 19 bases between the germline ends. The germline V gene has CDR1 SGHKS and CDR2 YYEKEE (reference sequence). The CDR3 loop is CASSLAAGLSYTQYF. CDR3 DNA sequence: TGTGCCAGCAGCCTGGCCGCAGGGTTGTCATATACGCAGTATTTT.

The V gene is TRBV19, the J gene TRBJ2-7; perhaps TRBD2 as D (7 bases). This CDR3 has 14 amino acids. The ends were cut back, 10 bases at V and 2 bases at J, with 18 bases in the middle. The germline gives CDR1 LNHDA, CDR2 SQIVND (reference sequence). The CDR3 DNA follows: TGTGCCACTTCTGATCCCGGGGGGCCCTACGAGCAGTACTTC. It is translated as CATSDPGGPYEQYF.

The chain recombines TRBV5-1 with TRBJ2-1, with 10 bases matching TRBD2. This CDR3 is built from 18 residues. J was trimmed by 5 bases and V by 4 bases; bases with no gene match: 15. Germline assignment: CDR1 SGHRS and CDR2 YFSETQ. CDR3 sequence (DNA): TGCGCCAGCAGCCCGCTAGCCCAAATAGCGGGAGGAAACAATGAGCAGTTCTTC. It yields the protein CASSPLAQIAGGNNEQFF.

The chain has TRBV20-1 and TRBJ2-5; D call uncertain. This CDR3 contains 11 residues. Germline V gene lookup returns CDR1 DFQATT and CDR2 SNEGSKA (reference sequence). Trimming removed 0 bases from V and 5 bases from J, with 4 bases in between. The CDR3 sequence: CSARDQETQYF. CDR3 sequence (DNA): TGCAGTGCTAGAGATCAGGAGACCCAGTACTTC.

The genes are TRBV2 and TRBJ2-7; D unclear. The CDR3 is made up of 14 amino acids. V lost 6 bases and J lost 0, with 12 bases in between. CDR1 and CDR2 from the germline V gene are SNHLY and FYNNEI. This chain's CDR3 is CASSVRLSSYEQYF. The CDR3 nucleotides read TGTGCCAGCAGCGTACGGTTAAGCTCCTACGAGCAGTACTTC.

This rearrangement joins TRBV7-8 to TRBJ2-7; 11 positions agree with TRBD1. The length of the CDR3 is 15 residues. V was clipped by 4 bases and J by 5 bases; unmatched bases: 7. Germline V lookup: CDR1 SGHVS, CDR2 FQNEAQ. The CDR3 is CASSWGTGGVHEQYF. In DNA form, the CDR3 reads TGTGCCAGCAGCTGGGGGACAGGGGGGGTCCACGAGCAGTACTTC.

This clone was seen only once. J is TRBJ2-5 and V is TRBV7-2, with 7 bases lining up with TRBD2. Germline loops: CDR1 SGHTA, CDR2 FQGNSA. With 6 bases clipped from V and 5 bases from J, the junction kept 3 bases outside the gene matches. This CDR3 spans 12 amino acids. CDR3 protein: CASSSRGETQYF. The DNA for the CDR3 is TGTGCCAGCAGTTCGCGGGGGGAGACCCAGTACTTC.

The chain joins TRBV2 to TRBJ2-6; tentatively, D is TRBD1 (5 bases). Looked up from germline, CDR1 is SNHLY and CDR2 is FYNNEI. Trimming pared 4 bases from V and 0 bases from J, leaving 10 bases between. The CDR3 length is 16 residues. In nucleotides, the CDR3 is TGTGCCAGCAGTGCCGAACAGGTCTCTGGGGCCAACGTCCTGACTTTC. This gives the protein CASSAEQVSGANVLTF.